Listed here are 26 T cell receptor beta chains from one sample, sequenced in a study of identical twins. From the 5' RACE reads, TCRdb called clonotypes with MiXCR, one entry per CDR3 protein. Of some 500,000 distinct CDR3 sequences listed, around 20% are singletons. This sample also belongs to another study, concerning T cells expressing NK-cell markers.

Sequencing used CD4+ T cells sorted from blood. These receptor sequences come from a woman aged 18-35 years in good health.

The table lists this clonotype with a few counts. The V call is TRBV18, the J call TRBJ2-2; TRBD1 is a possible D gene (6 bases). The V gene lost 0 bases and the J gene lost 6 bases, with 8 bases spanning the gap. The CDR3 consists of 14 residues. Germline CDR1 and CDR2: KGHSH and LQKENI. CDR3 residues: CASSPPGHAGELFF. CDR3 DNA sequence: TGTGCCAGCTCACCACCGGGACACGCCGGGGAGCTGTTTTTT.

In this sample, this clonotype turned up a few times. The chain is built from TRBV2 and TRBJ1-2; D is uncertain. The CDR3 spans 12 residues. Trimming pared 7 bases from V and 8 bases from J, leaving 14 bases between. CDR1 is SNHLY and CDR2 is FYNNEI in the germline V gene. The CDR3 sequence: CASTYRQEGYTF. The CDR3 coding sequence is TGTGCCAGCACCTACCGGCAGGAAGGCTACACCTTC.

The chain uses TRBV6-6 and TRBJ1-2; D unresolved. Germline values: CDR1 MNHNY, CDR2 SVGAGI (reference sequence). Trimming stripped 10 bases from V and 6 bases from J, with 15 bases between. The CDR3 contains 12 residues. CDR3 nucleotide sequence: TGTGCCACTCACCCGGGGTCAAATGGCTACACCTTC. Translating it yields CATHPGSNGYTF.

This clonotype has only a few counts. This sequence joins TRBV9 and TRBJ2-7; 7 bases align to TRBD2. The ends lost 4 bases at V and 6 bases at J; junction bases unmatched: 10. The CDR3 has 14 amino acids. Germline lookup yields CDR1 SGDLS and CDR2 YYNGEE. The CDR3 DNA follows: TGTGCCAGCAGCTCACGGACTAGTACCCCCGAGCAGTACTTC. Its protein is CASSSRTSTPEQYF.

This clonotype was counted only a few times. The genes are TRBV20-1 and TRBJ2-3; D perhaps matches TRBD1 (6 bases). Germline V gene sequence: CDR1 DFQATT, CDR2 SNEGSKA (reference sequence). The CDR3 covers 13 residues. Trimming took 1 base from V and 4 from J, leaving 9 bases between them. This CDR3 reads CSARVTGPDTQYF. The CDR3 nucleotides read TGCAGTGCTAGAGTAACAGGGCCAGATACGCAGTATTTT.

This clonotype was recorded a few times. The genes are TRBV7-8 and TRBJ1-1; D may be TRBD1 (5 bases). The CDR3 runs 15 residues. Germline CDR1 SGHVS, CDR2 FQNEAQ. Trimming removed 2 bases at V and 4 bases at J, with 14 bases between. The CDR3 DNA reads as TGTGCCAGCAGCTTATTGGCAGGGATAGGCACTGAAGCTTTCTTT. The encoded protein is CASSLLAGIGTEAFF.

In its sample, this clonotype was seen many times. The rearrangement uses TRBV6-5 and TRBJ1-6; possible D gene TRBD1, 5 bases. Trimming took 3 bases from V and 10 from J, leaving 7 bases between them. The CDR3 spans 12 residues. Germline lookup yields CDR1 MNHEY and CDR2 SVGAGI. The CDR3 is CASSYRDSPLHF. DNA of the CDR3: TGTGCCAGCAGTTATCGGGACTCACCCCTCCACTTT.

The J gene is TRBJ1-2, the V gene TRBV2; D perhaps matches TRBD1 (5 bases). V was pared by 1 base and J by 6 bases, with 12 bases between. Germline V gene sequence: CDR1 SNHLY, CDR2 FYNNEI. This CDR3 has 14 amino acids. CDR3 region: CASSEVFWGDGYTF. The CDR3 coding sequence is TGTGCCAGCAGTGAAGTTTTCTGGGGGGATGGCTACACCTTC.

The chain combines TRBV29-1 with TRBJ2-1; 8 bases map to TRBD2. CDR1 and CDR2 (germline): SQVTM, ANQGSEA. V shed 4 bases, J shed 4 bases, and the junction held 18 bases outside the gene matches. The CDR3 length is 18 residues. CDR3 bases: TGCAGCGTTGTCGCGGGAGGCGTTTCGGGCCCTTTATACAATGAGCAGTTCTTC. Protein: CSVVAGGVSGPLYNEQFF.

This sequence joins TRBV7-9 and TRBJ1-1; 7 bases are a match to TRBD1. Germline V gene data show CDR1 as SEHNR and CDR2 as FQNEAQ (reference sequence). The CDR3 extends over 14 amino acids. V shed 5 bases, J shed 6 bases, and the junction held 9 bases outside the gene matches. The CDR3 DNA reads TGTGCCAGCAGCACCCTTGACAGGGTCGCTGAAGCTTTCTTT. It is translated as CASSTLDRVAEAFF.

This clonotype was counted a few times. The chain links TRBV12-3 or TRBV12-4 to TRBJ1-2; TRBD1 is a possible D gene (5 bases). V lost 5 bases and J 7 bases, leaving 23 bases between the germline ends. The CDR3 has 16 amino acids. The chain's CDR3 is CASSEQTGTPAPGYTF. In DNA form, the CDR3 reads TGTGCCAGCAGTGAACAGACCGGGACCCCTGCCCCTGGCTACACCTTC.

This clonotype turned up a few times. The genes are TRBV5-1 and TRBJ1-2; no clear D gene. This CDR3 spans 13 amino acids. CDR1 SGHRS and CDR2 YFSETQ come from the germline V gene. Trimming shortened V by 4 bases and J by 0 bases, and 7 bases separated the two germline ends. The CDR3 DNA reads as TGCGCCAGCAGCGAGCGACCTAACTATGGCTACACCTTC. It specifies CASSERPNYGYTF.

V is TRBV4-3 and J is TRBJ2-7; D call uncertain. The germline gives CDR1 LGHNA, CDR2 YSLEER. This CDR3 has 15 residues. Trimming took off 1 base at V and 7 bases at J, with 17 bases between the two ends. CDR3 bases: TGCGCCAGCAGCCAAGCTTGGGCATCAAATTTAGAGCAGTACTTC. Translating gives CASSQAWASNLEQYF.

The gene calls are TRBV5-4 and TRBJ2-7, with 9 bases that match TRBD2. V dropped 0 bases and J dropped 3; count of bases not matched to a gene: 4. CDR1 is SGHNT, CDR2 YYREEE, per germline (reference sequence). This CDR3 is 15 amino acids long. The CDR3 DNA is TGTGCCAGCAGCTTGGATCTAGCGGGACGCTACGAGCAGTACTTC. Amino acid sequence: CASSLDLAGRYEQYF.

The rearrangement uses TRBV18 and TRBJ2-3; TRBD2 might be the D (5 bases). The V gene lost 3 bases and the J gene lost 1 base, with 11 bases spanning the gap. Germline loops: CDR1 KGHSH, CDR2 LQKENI. This CDR3 has 15 amino acids. CDR3 DNA: TGTGCCAGCTCACCGTGGTCCGGGGGCACAGATACGCAGTATTTT. Amino acid sequence: CASSPWSGGTDTQYF.

This clonotype was seen at least ten times. The chain links TRBV12-3 or TRBV12-4 to TRBJ1-5, with 8 positions matching TRBD1. The V gene end was trimmed by 2 bases and the J gene end by 8 bases; junction bases not matched to a gene: 8. The CDR3 is 15 residues long. The CDR3, as DNA: TGTGCCAGCAGTTTACCCAGGGGGCGGTCGGAGCCCCAGCATTTT. Translated, it gives CASSLPRGRSEPQHF.

This clonotype has only a few counts. V is TRBV4-1 and J is TRBJ1-2; maybe TRBD1 (5 bases). The CDR3 covers 16 residues. The germline CDR1 and CDR2 sequences are MGHRA and YSYEKL. V was clipped by 0 bases and J by 6 bases, with 17 bases between them. The CDR3 DNA reads as TGCGCCAGCAGCCAAGATTCTTTTTTAAGGGGCAATGGCTACACCTTC. Residues: CASSQDSFLRGNGYTF.

Only a few counts were recorded for this clonotype. The chain is built from TRBV20-1 and TRBJ1-6; tentatively, D is TRBD1 (5 bases). The CDR3 runs 12 residues. V lost 1 base and J lost 9, with 7 bases in between. Per the germline V gene, CDR1 is DFQATT and CDR2 is SNEGSKA (reference sequence). The CDR3: CSARGGGSPLHF. CDR3 DNA: TGCAGTGCTAGAGGGGGGGGTTCACCCCTCCACTTT.

CDR3 DNA sequence: TGTGCCAGCAGCTTAACGCGGGGGGGCGCAGATACGCAGTATTTT. Its protein is CASSLTRGGADTQYF. The V call is TRBV11-2, the J call TRBJ2-3; 9 bases agree with TRBD2. Germline V gene sequence: CDR1 SGHAT, CDR2 FQNNGV. The CDR3 covers 15 residues. V gave up 2 bases and J gave up 4 bases; unmatched junction bases: 4.

This clonotype has a single count. The CDR3 region has the DNA TGTGCCAGCTCTCTTATGGGCCCAGACAATGGTCAGCCCCAGCATTTT. Protein product: CASSLMGPDNGQPQHF. The V gene is TRBV2, the J gene TRBJ1-5, with D hard to call. Trimming shortened V by 8 bases and J by 6 bases, and 23 bases separated the two germline ends. CDR1 SNHLY and CDR2 FYNNEI come from the germline V gene. The CDR3 is 16 residues long.

This clonotype occurred a few times. The chain is built from TRBV2 and TRBJ2-7; D ambiguous. CDR1 is SNHLY and CDR2 is FYNNEI in the germline V gene. V lost 1 base and J 0 bases, leaving 10 bases between the germline ends. The CDR3 covers 15 residues. CDR3 sequence reads: CASSEVSISSYEQYF. CDR3 nucleotide sequence: TGTGCCAGCAGTGAAGTCAGTATAAGCTCCTACGAGCAGTACTTC. The full variable domain, with the rest looked up from reference TRBV2 and TRBJ2-7, is EPEVTQTPSHQVTQMGQEVILRCVPISNHLYFYWYRQILGQKVEFLVSFYNNEISEKSEIFDDQFSVERPDGSNFTLKIRSTKLEDSAMYFCASSEVSISSYEQYFGPGTRLTVT.

The sample holds a few counts of this clonotype. The chain uses TRBV15 and TRBJ2-2, with 10 bases lining up with TRBD2. Germline CDR1 is LNHNV and CDR2 is YYDKDF (reference sequence). The J segment lost 4 bases and the V segment lost 2 bases, leaving 4 bases of the junction unmatched. The CDR3 has 16 amino acids. In nucleotides, the CDR3 is TGTGCCACCAGCAGATCTTGGACTAGCGGCACCGGGGAGCTGTTTTTT. It encodes CATSRSWTSGTGELFF. The variable domain in full, completed from reference TRBV15 and TRBJ2-2, reads DAMVIQNPRYQVTQFGKPVTLSCSQTLNHNVMYWYQQKSSQAPKLLFHYYDKDFNNEADTPDNFQSRRPNTSFCFLDIRSPGLGDTAMYLCATSRSWTSGTGELFFGEGSRLTVL.

For the CDR3, the DNA is TGTGCCAGCAGGGCAGGCAACAACTATGGCTACACCTTC. Translated: CASRAGNNYGYTF. The chain recombines TRBV12-3 or TRBV12-4 with TRBJ1-2; no firm D call. Trimming removed 6 bases from V and 2 bases from J, with 10 bases in between. The CDR3 is 13 amino acids.

This clonotype came up once. The chain carries TRBV11-3 and TRBJ2-2; 12 nucleotides match TRBD1. CDR1 and CDR2 from the germline V gene are SGHNT and YENEEA. The junction had 4 bases not matched to a gene; V was cut back by 3 bases and J by 2 bases. There are 17 residues in the CDR3. The DNA of the CDR3 is TGTGCCAGCAGCTTTTCCGGGACAGGGGGCAACACCGGGGAGCTGTTTTTT. It translates to CASSFSGTGGNTGELFF.

The rearrangement joins TRBV20-1 to TRBJ1-1; the D is unclear. Trimming removed 1 base at V and 3 bases at J, with 9 bases between. The germline V gene has CDR1 DFQATT and CDR2 SNEGSKA (reference sequence). The CDR3 is 13 amino acids. CDR3 DNA sequence: TGCAGTGCTAGAGCCGGGATCCACACTGAAGCTTTCTTT. Translation: CSARAGIHTEAFF.

The V and J genes are TRBV10-3 and TRBJ2-7; D remains unclear. In germline, CDR1 is ENHRY, CDR2 SYGVKD. This CDR3 has 13 residues. V was cut by 6 bases and J by 4 bases, with 13 bases left in between. CDR3 DNA: TGTGCCATCAGCCCCAACGCCCAATACGAGCAGTACTTC. This codes for CAISPNAQYEQYF.